This T cell receptor (beta chain) is from a study of Ad26.COV2.S vaccination and SARS-CoV-2 variants. Study results and limitations: Measures of TCR breadth and depth may have fallen short of total T cell responses. Measurement of non-spike TCR breadth gave similar results in vaccine and placebo recipients. Considerable breadth of spike-specific CD8+ and CD4+ T cell responses has reportedly been documented following vaccination.

The treatment here: around 19 received Ad26.COV2.S at low or high dose, single or two shots; roughly five received placebo; per-sample allocation not given. Sampling was performed 63 days after the first vaccine or placebo injection. Boston supplied an adult donor aged 18-55 years. Turning to this clone: The antigen is not known.

CDR3 length equals 16 residues. The V and J ends lost 4 bases and 0 bases respectively, with 16 bases between them. Germline V CDR1 and CDR2: SGHNT, YYREEE (reference sequence). Sequencing was performed with immunoSEQ multiplex PCR; in TCRdb, only in-frame clones are kept and a portion is missing. The repertoire holds some 340,000 clones, with 86% as singletons. The rearrangement links TRBV5-4 to TRBJ1-1, with D possibly matching TRBD1 (5 bases). Material: peripheral blood, obtained in a trial of Ad26.COV2.S vaccine versus placebo. The TCR was taken from a person aged 18-65 years who received the Ad26.COV2.S COVID-19 vaccine or a placebo. The CDR3: CASSDKKSGVNTEAFF. The CDR3 nucleotides are TGTGCCAGCAGCGATAAAAAATCGGGGGTGAACACTGAAGCTTTCTTT.